This T cell receptor (beta chain) is drawn from a study of radiotherapy plus CTLA-4 blockade in lung cancer. General study findings and limits: TCR clones of tumor origin grew in blood after radiotherapy plus ipilimumab.

This clone was recorded only once. No antigen is known for it. CDR1 is SNHLY, CDR2 FYNNEI, per germline. The CDR3 spans 16 residues. V was pared by 2 bases and J by 5 bases, with 18 bases between. The protocol was immunoSEQ multiplex PCR, while the TCRdb copy is restricted to in-frame clones and leaves out a portion. The data contain approximately 67,000 clones, around 83% of them singletons. The J gene is TRBJ2-5, the V gene TRBV2, with a weak D call TRBD1 (5 bases). The source of this sequence is a human donor with non-small cell lung cancer who had a partial response to radiotherapy plus ipilimumab. The specimen was peripheral blood, collected from a patient treated with radiotherapy plus ipilimumab. DNA for the CDR3: TGTGCCAGCAGTGAAAAAGGGCAGGGATATATTGAGACCCAGTACTTC. Translating it yields CASSEKGQGYIETQYF. Full variable domain (outside the CDR3, taken from reference TRBV2 and TRBJ2-5): EPEVTQTPSHQVTQMGQEVILRCVPISNHLYFYWYRQILGQKVEFLVSFYNNEISEKSEIFDDQFSVERPDGSNFTLKIRSTKLEDSAMYFCASSEKGQGYIETQYFGPGTRLLVL.